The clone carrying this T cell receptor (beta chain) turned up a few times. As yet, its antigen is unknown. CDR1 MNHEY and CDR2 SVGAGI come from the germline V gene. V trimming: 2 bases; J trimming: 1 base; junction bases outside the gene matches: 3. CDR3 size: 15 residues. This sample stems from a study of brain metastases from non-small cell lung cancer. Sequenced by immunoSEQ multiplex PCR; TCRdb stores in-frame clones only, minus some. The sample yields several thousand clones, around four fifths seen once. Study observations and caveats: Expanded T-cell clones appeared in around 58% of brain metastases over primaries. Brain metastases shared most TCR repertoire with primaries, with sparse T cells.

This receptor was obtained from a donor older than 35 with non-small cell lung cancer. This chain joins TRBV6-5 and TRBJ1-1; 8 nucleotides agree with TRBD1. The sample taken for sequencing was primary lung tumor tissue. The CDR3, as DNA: TGTGCCAGCAGTTACCAGGGGGCGGAGAACACTGAAGCTTTCTTT. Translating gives CASSYQGAENTEAFF.